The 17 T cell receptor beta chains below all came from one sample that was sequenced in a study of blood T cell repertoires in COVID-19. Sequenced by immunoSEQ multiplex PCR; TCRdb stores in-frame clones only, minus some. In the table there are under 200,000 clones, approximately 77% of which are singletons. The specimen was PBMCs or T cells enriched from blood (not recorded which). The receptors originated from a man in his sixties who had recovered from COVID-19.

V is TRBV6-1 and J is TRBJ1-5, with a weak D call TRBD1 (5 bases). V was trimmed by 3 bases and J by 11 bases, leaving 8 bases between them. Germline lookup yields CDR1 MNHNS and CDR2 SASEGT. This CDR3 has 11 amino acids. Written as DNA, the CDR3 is TGTGCCAGCAGTGAGCGACAGTCCCAGCATTTT. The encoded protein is CASSERQSQHF.

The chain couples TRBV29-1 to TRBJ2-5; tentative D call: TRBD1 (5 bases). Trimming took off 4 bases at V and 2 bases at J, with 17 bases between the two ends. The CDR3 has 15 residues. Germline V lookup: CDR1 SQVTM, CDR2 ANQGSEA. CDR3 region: CSVGVLGQTQETQYF. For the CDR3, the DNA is TGCAGCGTTGGGGTCCTCGGACAAACACAAGAGACCCAGTACTTC. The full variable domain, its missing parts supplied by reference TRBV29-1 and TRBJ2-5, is SAVISQKPSRDICQRGTSLTIQCQVDSQVTMMFWYRQQPGQSLTLIATANQGSEATYESGFVIDKFPISRPNLTFSTLTVSNMSPEDSSIYLCSVGVLGQTQETQYFGPGTRLLVL.

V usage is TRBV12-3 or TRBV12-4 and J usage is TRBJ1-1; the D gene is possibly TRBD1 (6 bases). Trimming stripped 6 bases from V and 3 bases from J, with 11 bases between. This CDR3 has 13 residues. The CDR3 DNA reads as TGTGCCAGCAGGGAGGGGGGGGACACTGAAGCTTTCTTT. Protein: CASREGGDTEAFF.

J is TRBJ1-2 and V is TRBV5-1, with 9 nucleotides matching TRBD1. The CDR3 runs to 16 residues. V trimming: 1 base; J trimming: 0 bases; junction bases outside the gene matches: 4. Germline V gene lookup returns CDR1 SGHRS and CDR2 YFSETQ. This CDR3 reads CASSLSRDRANYGYTF. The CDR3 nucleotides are TGCGCCAGCAGCTTGAGCCGGGACAGGGCTAACTATGGCTACACCTTC.

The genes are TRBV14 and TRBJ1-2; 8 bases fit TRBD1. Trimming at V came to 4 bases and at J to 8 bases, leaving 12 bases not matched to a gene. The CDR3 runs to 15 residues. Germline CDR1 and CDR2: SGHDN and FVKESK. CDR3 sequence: CASSPSGQGPGGYTF. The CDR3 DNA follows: TGTGCCAGCAGCCCTTCCGGACAGGGCCCTGGCGGCTACACCTTC.

CDR3 sequence (DNA): TGTGCCAGCAGTTACGGGATGGGGCCCAGCTCCTACGAGCAGTACTTC. Translated, it gives CASSYGMGPSSYEQYF. The V call is TRBV6-6, the J call TRBJ2-7; possible D gene TRBD1, 5 bases. The V end was cut by 2 bases, the J end by 0 bases, with 14 bases between. This CDR3 region has 16 residues. Germline V lookup: CDR1 MNHNY, CDR2 SVGAGI (reference sequence).

The CDR3: CASSFQRGDNEQFF. CDR3 in DNA: TGCGCCAGCAGCTTCCAGCGGGGGGACAATGAGCAGTTCTTC. The rearrangement links TRBV5-1 to TRBJ2-1; 9 bases align to TRBD2. The CDR3 spans 14 residues. Germline assignment: CDR1 SGHRS and CDR2 YFSETQ. The J segment lost 5 bases and the V segment lost 2 bases, leaving 2 bases of the junction unmatched.

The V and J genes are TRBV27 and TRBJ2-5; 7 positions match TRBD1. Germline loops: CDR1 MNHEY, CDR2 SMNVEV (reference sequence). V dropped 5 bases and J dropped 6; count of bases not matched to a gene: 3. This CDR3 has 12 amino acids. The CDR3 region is CASSRQGQTQYF. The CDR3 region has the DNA TGTGCCAGCAGTCGACAGGGACAGACCCAGTACTTC.

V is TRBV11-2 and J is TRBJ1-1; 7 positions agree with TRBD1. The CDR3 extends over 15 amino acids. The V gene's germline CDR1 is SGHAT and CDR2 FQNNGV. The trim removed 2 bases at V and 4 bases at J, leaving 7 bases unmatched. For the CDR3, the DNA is TGTGCCAGCAGCTTATCTCTGACAGGGTTCACTGAAGCTTTCTTT. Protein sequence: CASSLSLTGFTEAFF. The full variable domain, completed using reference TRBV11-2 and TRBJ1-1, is EAGVAQSPRYKIIEKRQSVAFWCNPISGHATLYWYQQILGQGPKLLIQFQNNGVVDDSQLPKDRFSAERLKGVDSTLKIQPAKLEDSAVYLCASSLSLTGFTEAFFGQGTRLTVV.

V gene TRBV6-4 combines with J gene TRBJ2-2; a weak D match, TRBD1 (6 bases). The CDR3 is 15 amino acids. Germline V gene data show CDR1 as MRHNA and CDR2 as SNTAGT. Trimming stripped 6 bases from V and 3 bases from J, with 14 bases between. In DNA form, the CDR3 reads TGTGCCAGCAGCAAGGCAGGGGCTGACACCGGGGAGCTGTTTTTT. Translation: CASSKAGADTGELFF.

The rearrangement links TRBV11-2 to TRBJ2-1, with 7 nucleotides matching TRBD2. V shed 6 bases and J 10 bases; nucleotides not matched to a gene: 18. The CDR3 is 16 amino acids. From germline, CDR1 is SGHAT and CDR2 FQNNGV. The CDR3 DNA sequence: TGTGCCAGCAGATCGGGAGGTGGCGTAGGCACATTGGAGCAGTTCTTC. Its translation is CASRSGGGVGTLEQFF.

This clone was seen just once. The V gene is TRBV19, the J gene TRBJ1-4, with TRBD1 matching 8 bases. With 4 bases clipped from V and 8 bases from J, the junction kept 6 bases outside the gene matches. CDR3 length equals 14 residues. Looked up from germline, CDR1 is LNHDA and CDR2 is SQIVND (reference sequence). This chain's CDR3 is CASSNRDRKEKLFF. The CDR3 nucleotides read TGTGCCAGTAGTAACCGGGACAGGAAAGAAAAACTGTTTTTT. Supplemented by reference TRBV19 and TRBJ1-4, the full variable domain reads DGGITQSPKYLFRKEGQNVTLSCEQNLNHDAMYWYRQDPGQGLRLIYYSQIVNDFQKGDIAEGYSVSREKKESFPLTVTSAQKNPTAFYLCASSNRDRKEKLFFGSGTQLSVL.

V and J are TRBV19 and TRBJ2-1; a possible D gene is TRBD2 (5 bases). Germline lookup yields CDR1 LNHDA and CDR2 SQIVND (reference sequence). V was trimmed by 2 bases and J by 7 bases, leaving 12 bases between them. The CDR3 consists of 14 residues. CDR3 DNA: TGTGCCAGTAGTATACGAGGGCCCGGGAATGAGCAGTTCTTC. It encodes CASSIRGPGNEQFF.

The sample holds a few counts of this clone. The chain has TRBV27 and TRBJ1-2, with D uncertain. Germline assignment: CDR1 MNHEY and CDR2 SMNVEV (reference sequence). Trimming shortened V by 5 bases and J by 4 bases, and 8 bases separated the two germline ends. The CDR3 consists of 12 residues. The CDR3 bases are TGTGCCAGCAGTCCCTCGGGCTATGGCTACACCTTC. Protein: CASSPSGYGYTF.

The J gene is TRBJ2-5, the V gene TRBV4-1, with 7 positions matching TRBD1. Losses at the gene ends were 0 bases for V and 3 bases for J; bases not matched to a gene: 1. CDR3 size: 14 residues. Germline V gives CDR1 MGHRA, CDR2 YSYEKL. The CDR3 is CASSQEGTEETQYF. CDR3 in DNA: TGCGCCAGCAGCCAAGAGGGGACAGAAGAGACCCAGTACTTC.

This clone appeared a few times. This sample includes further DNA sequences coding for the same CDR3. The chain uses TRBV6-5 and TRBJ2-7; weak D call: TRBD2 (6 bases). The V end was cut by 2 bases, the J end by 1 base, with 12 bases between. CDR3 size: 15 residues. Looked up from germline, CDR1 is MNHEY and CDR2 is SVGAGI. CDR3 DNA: TGTGCCAGCAGTTACCGGCGGGATAATTCCTACGAGCAGTACTTC. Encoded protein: CASSYRRDNSYEQYF.

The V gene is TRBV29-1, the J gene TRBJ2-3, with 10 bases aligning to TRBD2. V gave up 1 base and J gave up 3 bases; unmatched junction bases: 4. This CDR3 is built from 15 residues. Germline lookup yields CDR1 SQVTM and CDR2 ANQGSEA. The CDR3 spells CSVEGLAGVTDTQYF. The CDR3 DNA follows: TGCAGCGTTGAAGGTCTAGCGGGGGTAACAGATACGCAGTATTTT.